The 18 T cell receptor beta chains listed next were all sequenced from one sample in a study of monozygotic twins with inflammatory bowel disease. TCRdb re-called the 5' RACE reads; one entry per CDR3 protein, DNA not given. This repertoire comprises around 380,000 distinct CDR3 sequences; its ten largest clones make up approximately 2.3%. Material: blood. These receptors were taken from a human donor with ulcerative colitis or Crohn's disease, or a healthy co-twin of an affected twin (not recorded which).

The chain is built from TRBV27 and TRBJ1-2; TCRdb names TRBD1, which stays unverified in the absence of DNA. This CDR3 region has 14 residues. Per germline, CDR1 MNHEY and CDR2 SMNVEV (reference sequence). CDR3 in amino acids: CASSLLQGVDGYTF.

The V and J genes are TRBV11-2 and TRBJ2-5. Germline lookup yields CDR1 SGHAT and CDR2 FQNNGV. The CDR3 has 14 amino acids. Here the CDR3 reads CASSLAGFEETQYF. Complete variable domain (other parts from reference TRBV11-2 and TRBJ2-5): EAGVAQSPRYKIIEKRQSVAFWCNPISGHATLYWYQQILGQGPKLLIQFQNNGVVDDSQLPKDRFSAERLKGVDSTLKIQPAKLEDSAVYLCASSLAGFEETQYFGPGTRLLVL.

The chain's CDR3 is CASSPIGGSEKLFF. The chain employs TRBV3-1 and TRBJ1-4; TCRdb names TRBD1, which stays unverified in the absence of DNA. The CDR3 covers 14 residues. CDR1 LGHDT and CDR2 YNNKEL come from the germline V gene (reference sequence). Looking up the rest from reference TRBV3-1 and TRBJ1-4 gives the full variable domain: DTAVSQTPKYLVTQMGNDKSIKCEQNLGHDTMYWYKQDSKKFLKIMFSYNNKELIINETVPNRFSPKSPDKAHLNLHINSLELGDSAVYFCASSPIGGSEKLFFGSGTQLSVL.

The gene calls are TRBV7-2 and TRBJ2-1; absent DNA, TCRdb's TRBD1 call cannot be checked. The germline V gene encodes CDR1 SGHTA and CDR2 FQGNSA. The CDR3 totals 16 residues. CDR3 sequence reads: CASSLVGRGVGNEQFF. Together with reference TRBV7-2 and TRBJ2-1, the CDR3 gives the full variable domain: GAGVSQSPSNKVTEKGKDVELRCDPISGHTALYWYRQSLGQGLEFLIYFQGNSAPDKSGLPSDRFSAERTGGSVSTLTIQRTQQEDSAVYLCASSLVGRGVGNEQFFGPGTRLTVL.

The chain recombines TRBV28 with TRBJ2-3; TCRdb names TRBD1, which stays unverified in the absence of DNA. The germline CDR1 and CDR2 sequences are MDHEN and SYDVKM. This CDR3 is 15 amino acids long. CDR3 region: CASSLQGAPTDTQYF. Combining the CDR3 with reference TRBV28 and TRBJ2-3 gives the whole variable domain DVKVTQSSRYLVKRTGEKVFLECVQDMDHENMFWYRQDPGLGLRLIYFSYDVKMKEKGDIPEGYSVSREKKERFSLILESASTNQTSMYLCASSLQGAPTDTQYFGPGTRLTVL.

This chain connects TRBV7-9 to TRBJ2-1; TCRdb outputs TRBD2, but without DNA this stays unchecked. The CDR3 is 16 amino acids. In germline, CDR1 is SEHNR, CDR2 FQNEAQ (reference sequence). CDR3 loop: CASSLAGGLGYNEQFF.

The V gene is TRBV6-1, the J gene TRBJ2-7; there is no DNA to check the TCRdb D call of TRBD2. There are 16 residues in the CDR3. Germline V gives CDR1 MNHNS, CDR2 SASEGT. The CDR3 region is CASSDLGLAVANEQYF.

The chain links TRBV2 to TRBJ2-1. The germline CDR1 and CDR2 sequences are SNHLY and FYNNEI. The CDR3 loop spans 18 amino acids. The CDR3 sequence: CASSEALLQAYTDNEQFF.

The chain has TRBV4-3 and TRBJ2-1; TCRdb names TRBD1, which stays unverified in the absence of DNA. Germline V lookup: CDR1 LGHNA, CDR2 YSLEER. This CDR3 spans 20 amino acids. The CDR3 loop reads CASSQDLLRDRGLSYNEQFF.

V is TRBV28 and J is TRBJ2-3; the D gene TCRdb calls, TRBD1, cannot be checked with no DNA. The length of the CDR3 is 12 residues. Germline V lookup: CDR1 MDHEN, CDR2 SYDVKM. The CDR3 loop is CASSPTGNTQYF.

This chain connects TRBV20-1 to TRBJ1-2. The length of the CDR3 is 11 residues. Germline CDR1 reads DFQATT; CDR2 reads SNEGSKA (reference sequence). CDR3: CSAGQNYGYTF.

The chain employs TRBV15 and TRBJ1-5. The CDR3 has 17 amino acids. Germline CDR1 LNHNV, CDR2 YYDKDF (reference sequence). The CDR3 reads CATSRDPLQASGGPQHF.

This CDR3 reads CALNLGTGFAAFF. V usage is TRBV30 and J usage is TRBJ1-1; TCRdb's assignment of TRBD1 cannot be checked, as there is no DNA. Germline values: CDR1 GTSNPN, CDR2 SVGIG (reference sequence). The CDR3 is 13 amino acids.

This CDR3 is CASSLGGGGLAYNEQFF. The chain carries TRBV5-1 and TRBJ2-1; TCRdb returns TRBD1, unconfirmable since there is no DNA. Germline V gene lookup returns CDR1 SGHRS and CDR2 YFSETQ. The CDR3 has 17 amino acids.

This chain links TRBV4-3 with TRBJ2-1; TCRdb returns TRBD1, unconfirmable since there is no DNA. CDR3 length equals 14 residues. Germline CDR1 and CDR2: LGHNA and YSLEER. The CDR3: CASSLWTRDNEQFF.

V usage is TRBV7-9 and J usage is TRBJ2-1; TCRdb designates TRBD1, a call that cannot be tested without DNA. Germline-derived CDR1 and CDR2 are SEHNR and FQNEAQ (reference sequence). This CDR3 contains 16 residues. The CDR3 loop reads CASSRSLGQGNNEQFF.

V gene TRBV27 combines with J gene TRBJ2-2; TCRdb outputs TRBD1, but without DNA this stays unchecked. Germline V lookup: CDR1 MNHEY, CDR2 SMNVEV (reference sequence). This CDR3 has 14 residues. The CDR3 region is CASGRQGGTGELFF.

The genes are TRBV7-6 and TRBJ1-1. In germline, CDR1 is SGHVS, CDR2 FNYEAQ. This CDR3 contains 18 residues. The CDR3 here is CASSRSNLGLSRDTEAFF.